This T cell receptor (beta chain) was captured in a study of cytomegalovirus exposure and HLA in healthy donors. The protocol was immunoSEQ multiplex PCR, while the TCRdb copy is restricted to in-frame clones and leaves out a portion. The sample comprises around 98,000 clones, around 90% of which are singletons, and 3.5% to 5% rests with the top ten. The CDR3 contains 15 residues. Per the germline V gene, CDR1 is SGDLS and CDR2 is YYNGEE. V gave up 4 bases and J gave up 3 bases; unmatched junction bases: 6. The receptor was derived from a woman in her 30s in good health and CMV-seronegative. The chain joins TRBV9 to TRBJ2-7; 11 positions agree with TRBD1. The specimen was PBMCs. CDR3 amino acids: CASSSSGTGGYEQYF. In nucleotides, the CDR3 is TGTGCCAGCAGCTCCTCCGGGACAGGGGGCTACGAGCAGTACTTC. Drawing the rest from reference TRBV9 and TRBJ2-7, the complete variable domain is DSGVTQTPKHLITATGQRVTLRCSPRSGDLSVYWYQQSLDQGLQFLIQYYNGEERAKGNILERFSAQQFPDLHSELNLSSLELGDSALYFCASSSSGTGGYEQYFGPGTRLTVT.